The 21 T cell receptor beta chains below were found in one sample sequenced in a study of T cells in Graves' hyperthyroidism and ophthalmopathy. RNA transcripts were the template for amplifying TCR beta CDR3 regions. Using the HTBI primer set, a first-round RT-PCR was run on the TCR CDR3. TCRdb independently ran MiXCR on the multiplex PCR reads; one entry per CDR3 protein. The data show more than 300,000 distinct CDR3 sequences, approximately 13% seen once. Sequencing was performed on blood. The receptors come from a woman aged 18-29 years with Graves' hyperthyroidism.

This clonotype has only a few counts. The chain uses TRBV6-1 and TRBJ2-1; 12 nucleotides match TRBD2. Germline V gene sequence: CDR1 MNHNS, CDR2 SASEGT. Germline trimming cut 3 bases from V and 6 bases from J; bases unmatched to any gene: 3. The CDR3 is 15 amino acids. The CDR3 region is CASSDRTSGINEQFF. CDR3 nucleotides: TGTGCCAGCAGTGATAGGACTAGCGGGATCAATGAGCAGTTCTTC.

This clonotype was recorded a few times. This chain links TRBV15 with TRBJ2-7; D is uncertain. There are 16 residues in the CDR3. Germline assignment: CDR1 LNHNV and CDR2 YYDKDF (reference sequence). Trimming cost V 0 bases and J 9 bases, with 21 bases left between them. The CDR3 DNA reads TGTGCCACCAGCAGAGATAGGCCCCTTCCGGCCGACGGGCAGTACTTC. Encoded protein: CATSRDRPLPADGQYF.

This clonotype was seen ten or more times. This rearrangement joins TRBV6-1 to TRBJ1-4; perhaps TRBD1 as D (6 bases). V was clipped by 8 bases and J by 0 bases, with 10 bases between them. Germline lookup yields CDR1 MNHNS and CDR2 SASEGT. The CDR3 runs 14 residues. DNA for the CDR3: TGTGCCAGCTCACGGACAGCAACTAATGAAAAACTGTTTTTT. It yields the protein CASSRTATNEKLFF.

Many counts were recorded for this clonotype. The gene calls are TRBV2 and TRBJ1-5; 8 bases align to TRBD1. CDR3 length equals 14 residues. Germline V CDR1 and CDR2: SNHLY, FYNNEI. The J segment lost 6 bases and the V segment lost 6 bases, leaving 7 bases of the junction unmatched. The CDR3 DNA reads TGTGCCAGCAGCGCCGCAGGGGGCGGTCAGCCCCAGCATTTT. Its protein is CASSAAGGGQPQHF.

J is TRBJ2-1 and V is TRBV4-2; possible D gene TRBD2, 6 bases. V lost 0 bases and J lost 1, with 13 bases in between. The CDR3 runs to 17 residues. The V gene's germline CDR1 is LGHNA and CDR2 YNFKEQ. The CDR3 here is CASSQDQAGSSYNEQFF. The CDR3 DNA is TGTGCCAGCAGCCAAGATCAAGCGGGTTCATCCTACAATGAGCAGTTCTTC.

This clonotype was seen only once. The chain combines TRBV7-3 with TRBJ2-1; D possibly corresponds to TRBD1 (6 bases). The V gene's germline CDR1 is SGHTA and CDR2 FQGTGA. The V end was cut by 2 bases, the J end by 7 bases, with 12 bases between. CDR3 length: 14 residues. Here the CDR3 DNA reads TGTGCCAGCAGCTTAGACTGGCAGGGGAATGAGCAGTTCTTC. Protein: CASSLDWQGNEQFF.

The chain combines TRBV24-1 with TRBJ2-1, with 7 bases identical to TRBD2. The CDR3 totals 12 residues. The germline V gene encodes CDR1 KGHDR and CDR2 SFDVKD. The junction had 3 bases not matched to a gene; V was cut back by 4 bases and J by 10 bases. This CDR3 reads CATSDPGGEQFF. In nucleotides, the CDR3 is TGTGCCACCAGTGACCCCGGGGGGGAGCAGTTCTTC.

Comments on this clonotype: This may come from a read error, since a much larger clone is one base off. The J gene is TRBJ1-2, the V gene TRBV6-1; 10 bases line up with TRBD1. CDR3 length: 15 residues. V gave up 0 bases and J gave up 9 bases; unmatched junction bases: 7. Germline loops: CDR1 MNHNS, CDR2 SASEGT. CDR3 in amino acids: CASSEAVGQGKRYTF. CDR3 nucleotides: TGTGCCAGCAGTGAAGCGGTGGGACAGGGGAAACGCTACACCTTC.

The table lists this clonotype with many counts. V gene TRBV10-3 combines with J gene TRBJ2-3; a possible D gene is TRBD2 (6 bases). CDR1 is ENHRY and CDR2 is SYGVKD in the germline V gene. V was shortened by 0 bases and J by 1 base, with 11 bases between the two germline ends. The CDR3 is 16 residues long. The CDR3 DNA reads TGTGCCATCAGTGAGTCGGGGGAGCGGGGCACAGATACGCAGTATTTT. The encoded protein is CAISESGERGTDTQYF.

This clonotype was detected many times. The rearrangement uses TRBV2 and TRBJ1-1; D may be TRBD1 (5 bases). The CDR3 spans 14 residues. Germline lookup yields CDR1 SNHLY and CDR2 FYNNEI. Trimming stripped 1 base from V and 10 bases from J, with 16 bases between. The CDR3: CASSEGFQGEGAFF. The DNA for the CDR3 is TGTGCCAGCAGTGAAGGGTTCCAGGGTGAAGGAGCTTTCTTT.

This clonotype was picked up many times. This chain uses TRBV28 with TRBJ2-7; perhaps TRBD2 as D (6 bases). V was clipped by 5 bases and J by 5 bases, with 16 bases between them. Germline lookup yields CDR1 MDHEN and CDR2 SYDVKM. This CDR3 contains 14 residues. The DNA for the CDR3 is TGTGCCAGCAGTGTTTTGGGGGGTACCCACGAGCAGTACTTC. Translated, it gives CASSVLGGTHEQYF.

This clonotype was found many times. The chain is built from TRBV7-9 and TRBJ1-1, with D hard to call. Germline-derived CDR1 and CDR2 are SEHNR and FQNEAQ (reference sequence). Trimming left V 5 bases short and J 4 bases short, with 11 bases between. CDR3 length equals 13 residues. As DNA, the CDR3 is TGTGCCAGCAGCGGGGAGTTCCCCACTGAAGCTTTCTTT. Translation gives CASSGEFPTEAFF.

This clonotype came up a few times. The rearrangement joins TRBV19 to TRBJ2-5, with no clear D. Looked up from germline, CDR1 is LNHDA and CDR2 is SQIVND (reference sequence). V lost 6 bases to trimming and J lost 4 bases, with 12 bases between them. The CDR3 is 13 residues long. CDR3 nucleotide sequence: TGTGCCAGTAGAACCAACCTTGGAGAGACCCAGTACTTC. This sequence encodes CASRTNLGETQYF.

This chain links TRBV30 with TRBJ2-1; D possibly corresponds to TRBD2 (6 bases). Looked up from germline, CDR1 is GTSNPN and CDR2 is SVGIG (reference sequence). The CDR3 extends over 12 amino acids. CDR3 DNA sequence: TGTGCGGGGGACGGGGGTGAGGATGAGCAGTTCTTC. Encoded protein: CAGDGGEDEQFF. Using reference TRBV30 and TRBJ2-1 for the parts outside the CDR3, the full variable domain is SQTIHQWPATLVQPVGSPLSLECTVEGTSNPNLYWYRQAAGRGLQLLFYSVGIGQISSEVPQNLSASRPQDRQFILSSKKLLLSDSGFYLCAGDGGEDEQFFGPGTRLTVL.

Ten or more counts support this clonotype. The V and J genes are TRBV28 and TRBJ2-7; 7 positions match TRBD2. This CDR3 comprises 12 residues. Germline V gene data show CDR1 as MDHEN and CDR2 as SYDVKM. The ends lost 7 bases at V and 7 bases at J; junction bases unmatched: 7. The CDR3 sequence is CASNAGVGEQYF. As DNA, the CDR3 is TGTGCCAGCAATGCGGGAGTGGGAGAGCAGTACTTC. Full variable domain (remainder filled in from reference TRBV28 and TRBJ2-7): DVKVTQSSRYLVKRTGEKVFLECVQDMDHENMFWYRQDPGLGLRLIYFSYDVKMKEKGDIPEGYSVSREKKERFSLILESASTNQTSMYLCASNAGVGEQYFGPGTRLTVT.

The sample holds many counts of this clonotype. The rearrangement uses TRBV20-1 and TRBJ2-7; no clear D gene. Trimming took off 6 bases at V and 2 bases at J, with 14 bases between the two ends. There are 13 residues in the CDR3. Germline V gives CDR1 DFQATT, CDR2 SNEGSKA (reference sequence). The CDR3 DNA sequence: TGCAGTGCCACGGGTCCCTACGCCTACGAGCAGTACTTC. Its protein product is CSATGPYAYEQYF.

This chain joins TRBV3-1 and TRBJ1-2; D remains ambiguous. This CDR3 has 14 amino acids. Per the germline V gene, CDR1 is LGHDT and CDR2 is YNNKEL (reference sequence). The V gene lost 4 bases and the J gene lost 5 bases, with 14 bases spanning the gap. The CDR3 region has the DNA TGTGCCAGCAGCCTCCGGGAGGGCAGTTATGGCTACACCTTC. Its protein is CASSLREGSYGYTF.

This clonotype appeared many times. The CDR3 reads CASSEALGGYTF. CDR3 DNA: TGTGCCAGCAGTGAAGCGCTGGGTGGCTACACCTTC. The chain has TRBV2 and TRBJ1-2; no clear D gene. The germline V gene encodes CDR1 SNHLY and CDR2 FYNNEI. This CDR3 contains 12 residues. V was trimmed by 0 bases and J by 7 bases, leaving 6 bases between them.

There are many counts of this clonotype. The rearrangement links TRBV20-1 to TRBJ2-1, with TRBD2 matching over 10 bases. The J segment lost 7 bases and the V segment lost 1 base, leaving 13 bases of the junction unmatched. The CDR3 contains 17 residues. Germline values: CDR1 DFQATT, CDR2 SNEGSKA (reference sequence). This chain's CDR3 is CSARGLELAGGWNEQFF. Written as DNA, the CDR3 is TGCAGTGCTAGAGGACTTGAATTAGCGGGAGGCTGGAATGAGCAGTTCTTC.

The chain employs TRBV9 and TRBJ1-1, with 7 bases that match TRBD1. Germline CDR1 reads SGDLS; CDR2 reads YYNGEE. The CDR3 has 14 amino acids. V lost 2 bases and J lost 3; bases outside the gene matches: 4. The CDR3 DNA sequence: TGTGCCAGCAGCGTTGGACAGGAGTACACTGAAGCTTTCTTT. It codes for CASSVGQEYTEAFF.

This clonotype was observed at least ten times. The chain employs TRBV5-1 and TRBJ2-7, with TRBD2 matching 8 bases. With 4 bases clipped from V and 2 bases from J, the junction kept 8 bases outside the gene matches. CDR1 and CDR2 (germline): SGHRS, YFSETQ. This CDR3 region has 15 residues. This chain's CDR3 is CASSLTSGTTYEQYF. The CDR3 DNA follows: TGCGCCAGCAGCCTTACTAGCGGAACCACCTACGAGCAGTACTTC.